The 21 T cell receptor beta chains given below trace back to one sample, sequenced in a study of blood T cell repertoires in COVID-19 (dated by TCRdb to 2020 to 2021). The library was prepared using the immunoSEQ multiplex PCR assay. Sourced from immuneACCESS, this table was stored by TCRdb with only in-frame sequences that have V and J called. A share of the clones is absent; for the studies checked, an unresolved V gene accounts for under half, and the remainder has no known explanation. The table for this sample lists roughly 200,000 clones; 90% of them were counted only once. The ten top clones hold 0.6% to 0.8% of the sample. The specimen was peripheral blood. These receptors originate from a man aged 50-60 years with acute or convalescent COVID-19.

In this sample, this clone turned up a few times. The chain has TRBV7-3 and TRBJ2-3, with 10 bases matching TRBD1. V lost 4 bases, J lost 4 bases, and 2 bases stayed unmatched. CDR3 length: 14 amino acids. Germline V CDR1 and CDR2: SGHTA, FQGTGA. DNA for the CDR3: TGTGCCAGCAGCTCGGGACAGGGGTCAGATACGCAGTATTTT. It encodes CASSSGQGSDTQYF.

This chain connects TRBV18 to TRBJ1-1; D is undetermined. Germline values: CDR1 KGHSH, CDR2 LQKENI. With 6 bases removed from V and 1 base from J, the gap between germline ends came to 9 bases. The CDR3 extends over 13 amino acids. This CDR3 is CASSNSENTEAFF. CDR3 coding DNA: TGTGCCAGCTCCAATTCAGAGAACACTGAAGCTTTCTTT.

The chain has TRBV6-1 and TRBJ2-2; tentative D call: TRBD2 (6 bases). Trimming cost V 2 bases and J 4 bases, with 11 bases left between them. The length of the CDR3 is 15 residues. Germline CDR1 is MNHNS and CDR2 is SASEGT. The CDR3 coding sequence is TGTGCCAGCAGTGAATTCCAGGGAGGCACCGGGGAGCTGTTTTTT. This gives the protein CASSEFQGGTGELFF.

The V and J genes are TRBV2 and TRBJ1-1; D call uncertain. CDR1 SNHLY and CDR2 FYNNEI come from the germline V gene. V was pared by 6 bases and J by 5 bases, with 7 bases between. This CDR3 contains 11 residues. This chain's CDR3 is CASSPQTEAFF. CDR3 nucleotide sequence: TGTGCCAGCAGCCCCCAGACTGAAGCTTTCTTT.

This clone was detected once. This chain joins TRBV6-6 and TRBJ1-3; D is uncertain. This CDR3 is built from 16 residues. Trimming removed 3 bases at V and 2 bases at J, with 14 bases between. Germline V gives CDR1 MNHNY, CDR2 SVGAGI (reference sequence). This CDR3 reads CASSYTAALPGNTIYF. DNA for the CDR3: TGTGCCAGCAGTTATACAGCGGCATTGCCTGGAAACACCATATATTTT.

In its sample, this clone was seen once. The CDR3: CASSFRQGYGYTF. Here the CDR3 DNA reads TGTGCCAGCAGCTTTCGACAGGGTTACGGCTACACCTTC. The chain employs TRBV5-4 and TRBJ1-2, with 7 nucleotides matching TRBD1. The CDR3 runs 13 residues. Trimming removed 2 bases from V and 8 bases from J; junction bases left unmatched: 6. Germline V gives CDR1 SGHNT, CDR2 YYREEE (reference sequence).

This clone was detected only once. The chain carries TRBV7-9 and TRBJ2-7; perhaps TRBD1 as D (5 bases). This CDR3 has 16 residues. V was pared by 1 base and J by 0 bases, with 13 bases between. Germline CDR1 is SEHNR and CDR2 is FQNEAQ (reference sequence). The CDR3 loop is CASSLGPGLRSYEQYF. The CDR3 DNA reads TGTGCCAGCAGCTTAGGCCCAGGGCTGCGCTCCTACGAGCAGTACTTC.

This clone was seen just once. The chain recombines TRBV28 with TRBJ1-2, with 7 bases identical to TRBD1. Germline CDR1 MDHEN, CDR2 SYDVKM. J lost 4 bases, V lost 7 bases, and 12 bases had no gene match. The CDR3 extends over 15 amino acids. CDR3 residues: CASTTWGQGGYGYTF. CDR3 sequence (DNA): TGTGCCAGCACCACATGGGGGCAGGGGGGCTATGGCTACACCTTC.

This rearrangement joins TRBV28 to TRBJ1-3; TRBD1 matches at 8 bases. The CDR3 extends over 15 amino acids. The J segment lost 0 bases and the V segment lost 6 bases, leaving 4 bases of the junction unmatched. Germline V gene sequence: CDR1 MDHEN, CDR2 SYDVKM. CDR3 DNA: TGTGCCAGCAGCCCCGGGACAGGCTCTGGAAACACCATATATTTT. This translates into CASSPGTGSGNTIYF. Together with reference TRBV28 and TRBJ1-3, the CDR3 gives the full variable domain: DVKVTQSSRYLVKRTGEKVFLECVQDMDHENMFWYRQDPGLGLRLIYFSYDVKMKEKGDIPEGYSVSREKKERFSLILESASTNQTSMYLCASSPGTGSGNTIYFGEGSWLTVV.

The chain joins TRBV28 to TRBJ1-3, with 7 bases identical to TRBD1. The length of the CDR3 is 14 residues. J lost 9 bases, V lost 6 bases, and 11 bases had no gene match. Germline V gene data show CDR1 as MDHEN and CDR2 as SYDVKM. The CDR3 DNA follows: TGTGCCAGCAGCTCCAGGACAGGAGGATCCACCATATATTTT. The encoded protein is CASSSRTGGSTIYF.

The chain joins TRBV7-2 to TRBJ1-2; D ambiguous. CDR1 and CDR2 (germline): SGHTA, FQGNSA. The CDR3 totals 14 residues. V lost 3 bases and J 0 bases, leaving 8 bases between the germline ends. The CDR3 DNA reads TGTGCCAGCAGCTTTGGCACCTCTAACTATGGCTACACCTTC. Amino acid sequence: CASSFGTSNYGYTF. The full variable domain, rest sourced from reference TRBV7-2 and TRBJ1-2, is GAGVSQSPSNKVTEKGKDVELRCDPISGHTALYWYRQSLGQGLEFLIYFQGNSAPDKSGLPSDRFSAERTGGSVSTLTIQRTQQEDSAVYLCASSFGTSNYGYTFGSGTRLTVV.

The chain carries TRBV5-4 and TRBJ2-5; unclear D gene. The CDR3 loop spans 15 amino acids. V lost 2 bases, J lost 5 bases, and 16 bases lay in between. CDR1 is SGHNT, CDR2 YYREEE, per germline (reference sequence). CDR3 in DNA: TGTGCCAGCAGCTTTGGGTCAGGCGCGTCGGAGACCCAGTACTTC. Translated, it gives CASSFGSGASETQYF.

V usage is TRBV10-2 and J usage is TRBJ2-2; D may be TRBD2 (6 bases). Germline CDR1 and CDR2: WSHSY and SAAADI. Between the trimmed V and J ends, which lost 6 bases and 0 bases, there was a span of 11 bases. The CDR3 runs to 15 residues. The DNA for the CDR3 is TGCGCCAGCAGCACCCGACTAGCGAACACCGGGGAGCTGTTTTTT. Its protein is CASSTRLANTGELFF.

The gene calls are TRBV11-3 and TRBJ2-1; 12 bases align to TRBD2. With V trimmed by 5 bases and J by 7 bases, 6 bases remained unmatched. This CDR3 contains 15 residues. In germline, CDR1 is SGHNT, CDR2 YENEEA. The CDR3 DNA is TGTGCCAGCAGCGCTGCTAGCGGGAGGGTAAATGAGCAGTTCTTC. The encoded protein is CASSAASGRVNEQFF.

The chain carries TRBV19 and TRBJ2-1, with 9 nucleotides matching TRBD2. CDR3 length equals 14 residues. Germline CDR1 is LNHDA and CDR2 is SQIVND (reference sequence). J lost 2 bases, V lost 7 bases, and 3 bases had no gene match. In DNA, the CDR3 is TGTGCCAGTACCGCGGGAGGGCCCTACAATGAGCAGTTCTTC. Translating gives CASTAGGPYNEQFF. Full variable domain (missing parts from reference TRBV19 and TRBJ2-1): DGGITQSPKYLFRKEGQNVTLSCEQNLNHDAMYWYRQDPGQGLRLIYYSQIVNDFQKGDIAEGYSVSREKKESFPLTVTSAQKNPTAFYLCASTAGGPYNEQFFGPGTRLTVL.

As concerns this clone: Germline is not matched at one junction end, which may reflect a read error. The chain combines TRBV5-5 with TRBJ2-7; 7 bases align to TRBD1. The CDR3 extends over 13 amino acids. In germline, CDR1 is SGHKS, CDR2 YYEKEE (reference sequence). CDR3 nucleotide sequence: TGTGCCAGCAGCCCCGGCTTTTCGGACAGGTTGAACTTC. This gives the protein CASSPGFSDRLNF.

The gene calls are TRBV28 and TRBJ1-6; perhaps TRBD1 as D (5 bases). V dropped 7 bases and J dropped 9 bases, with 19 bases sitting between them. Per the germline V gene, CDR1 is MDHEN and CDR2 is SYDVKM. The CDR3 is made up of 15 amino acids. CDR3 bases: TGTGCCAGCAAGCAAGGGGCAGACGGAACTTCACCCCTCCACTTT. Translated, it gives CASKQGADGTSPLHF. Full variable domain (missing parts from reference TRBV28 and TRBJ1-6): DVKVTQSSRYLVKRTGEKVFLECVQDMDHENMFWYRQDPGLGLRLIYFSYDVKMKEKGDIPEGYSVSREKKERFSLILESASTNQTSMYLCASKQGADGTSPLHFGNGTRLTVT.

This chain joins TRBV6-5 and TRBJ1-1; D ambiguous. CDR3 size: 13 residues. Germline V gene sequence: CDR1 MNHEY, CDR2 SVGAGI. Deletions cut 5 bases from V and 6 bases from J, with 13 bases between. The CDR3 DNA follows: TGTGCCAGCAGTCCTGGGAGGGTCGCTGAAGCTTTCTTT. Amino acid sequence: CASSPGRVAEAFF.

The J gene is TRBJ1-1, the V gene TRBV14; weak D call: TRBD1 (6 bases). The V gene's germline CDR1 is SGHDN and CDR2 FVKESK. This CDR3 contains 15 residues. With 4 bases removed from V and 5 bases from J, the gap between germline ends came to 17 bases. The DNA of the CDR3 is TGTGCCAGCAGCCCCAAGGGGGTAACGGATACTGAAGCTTTCTTT. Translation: CASSPKGVTDTEAFF. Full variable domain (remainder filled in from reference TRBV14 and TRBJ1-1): EAGVTQFPSHSVIEKGQTVTLRCDPISGHDNLYWYRRVMGKEIKFLLHFVKESKQDESGMPNNRFLAERTGGTYSTLKVQPAELEDSGVYFCASSPKGVTDTEAFFGQGTRLTVV.

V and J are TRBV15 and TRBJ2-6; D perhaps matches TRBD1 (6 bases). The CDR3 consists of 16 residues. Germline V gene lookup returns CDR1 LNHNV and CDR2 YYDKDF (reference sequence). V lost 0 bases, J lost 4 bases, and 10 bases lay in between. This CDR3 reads CATSRETGSGANVLTF. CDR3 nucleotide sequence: TGTGCCACCAGCAGAGAAACAGGGTCCGGGGCCAACGTCCTGACTTTC.

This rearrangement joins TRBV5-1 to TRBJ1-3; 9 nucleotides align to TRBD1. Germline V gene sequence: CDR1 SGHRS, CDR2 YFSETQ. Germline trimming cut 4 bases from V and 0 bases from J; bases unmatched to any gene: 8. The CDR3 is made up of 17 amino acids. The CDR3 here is CASSHGQGTSSGNTIYF. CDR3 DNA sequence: TGCGCCAGCAGCCATGGACAGGGGACGAGCTCTGGAAACACCATATATTTT.